Presented here are 20 T cell receptor beta chains from one specimen sequenced in a study of blood T cell repertoires in COVID-19. The protocol was immunoSEQ multiplex PCR, while the TCRdb copy is restricted to in-frame clones and leaves out a portion. This sample has just over 95,000 clones; approximately 90% occur once, and the top ten carry less than 2%. Sequences were obtained from peripheral blood. These TCRs come from a man in his sixties with acute or convalescent COVID-19.

The rearrangement joins TRBV19 to TRBJ1-1; tentatively, D is TRBD1 (5 bases). The CDR3 is 14 residues long. Germline-derived CDR1 and CDR2 are LNHDA and SQIVND (reference sequence). V lost 6 bases, J lost 5 bases, and 16 bases lay in between. The CDR3 sequence: CASRLIPGRTEAFF. The CDR3 DNA reads as TGTGCCAGTAGGCTAATTCCAGGGAGGACTGAAGCTTTCTTT.

The chain combines TRBV7-9 with TRBJ2-7, with 10 bases identical to TRBD1. The CDR3 spans 15 residues. J lost 5 bases, V lost 3 bases, and 7 bases had no gene match. Germline assignment: CDR1 SEHNR and CDR2 FQNEAQ (reference sequence). In DNA, the CDR3 is TGTGCCAGCAGCTTCAGTGGGACAGGGGTCGACGAGCAGTACTTC. The encoded protein is CASSFSGTGVDEQYF.

The chain links TRBV27 to TRBJ1-1; tentative D call: TRBD1 (5 bases). Trimming removed 9 bases from V and 0 bases from J, with 11 bases in between. Germline V gene data show CDR1 as MNHEY and CDR2 as SMNVEV (reference sequence). The CDR3 totals 13 residues. CDR3 residues: CASSRGMNTEAFF. The CDR3 region has the DNA TGTGCCAGTTCTCGGGGGATGAACACTGAAGCTTTCTTT.

The chain uses TRBV19 and TRBJ1-3; TRBD1 matches at 7 bases. The CDR3 length is 15 residues. After removal of 9 bases from V and 1 base from J, the junction contained 9 bases not matched to a gene. Germline-derived CDR1 and CDR2 are LNHDA and SQIVND (reference sequence). CDR3 region: CASWDRFLSGNTIYF. CDR3 bases: TGTGCCAGCTGGGACAGATTTTTGTCTGGAAACACCATATATTTT.

V is TRBV5-5 and J is TRBJ2-7; 8 bases map to TRBD1. Germline V gene lookup returns CDR1 SGHKS and CDR2 YYEKEE (reference sequence). The CDR3 runs 14 residues. V lost 4 bases, J lost 2 bases, and 5 bases stayed unmatched. The CDR3 DNA reads TGTGCCAGCAGCCTGACAGGGGAACCCTACGAGCAGTACTTC. Translated: CASSLTGEPYEQYF. The full variable domain, its missing parts supplied by reference TRBV5-5 and TRBJ2-7, is DAGVTQSPTHLIKTRGQQVTLRCSPISGHKSVSWYQQVLGQGPQFIFQYYEKEERGRGNFPDRFSARQFPNYSSELNVNALLLGDSALYLCASSLTGEPYEQYFGPGTRLTVT.

This chain connects TRBV29-1 to TRBJ1-1; the match to TRBD1 covers 11 bases. Germline loops: CDR1 SQVTM, CDR2 ANQGSEA. V was pared by 6 bases and J by 4 bases, with 1 base of the junction left unmatched. The CDR3 is 12 amino acids. DNA of the CDR3: TGCAGCGTCGGGACAGGGGGCACTGAAGCTTTCTTT. It is translated as CSVGTGGTEAFF.

V gene TRBV18 combines with J gene TRBJ1-5, with 10 bases that match TRBD1. The CDR3 loop spans 14 amino acids. The germline V gene has CDR1 KGHSH and CDR2 LQKENI. V was pared by 6 bases and J by 6 bases, with 5 bases of the junction left unmatched. CDR3 loop: CASSRDRGSQPQHF. The CDR3 coding sequence is TGTGCCAGCTCCCGGGACAGGGGAAGTCAGCCCCAGCATTTT.

This clone was detected once. In DNA, the CDR3 is TGTGCCAGCAGCGTTACCCTAGAGAACTATGGCTACACCTTC. Translated: CASSVTLENYGYTF. The chain is built from TRBV5-6 and TRBJ1-2, with no clear D. The germline V gene encodes CDR1 SGHDT and CDR2 YYEEEE. The CDR3 consists of 14 residues. Trimming took off 4 bases at V and 2 bases at J, with 12 bases between the two ends.

The chain carries TRBV7-9 and TRBJ1-1, with D possibly TRBD1 on 5 matching bases. The CDR3 totals 13 residues. Germline V gene data show CDR1 as SEHNR and CDR2 as FQNEAQ (reference sequence). V lost 3 bases and J 2 bases, leaving 7 bases between the germline ends. The CDR3 nucleotides read TGTGCCAGCAGCTTCACAGGAAACACTGAAGCTTTCTTT. Translated, it gives CASSFTGNTEAFF.

This clone was observed once. This chain links TRBV5-4 with TRBJ2-1, with a possible D match to TRBD2 (6 bases). The CDR3 runs to 13 residues. V was clipped by 0 bases and J by 8 bases, with 9 bases between them. From germline, CDR1 is SGHNT and CDR2 YYREEE (reference sequence). CDR3 sequence reads: CASSLEEGDEQFF. CDR3 DNA: TGTGCCAGCAGCTTGGAGGAGGGCGATGAGCAGTTCTTC.

The chain combines TRBV4-1 with TRBJ2-1; perhaps TRBD2 as D (5 bases). V lost 1 base and J 0 bases, leaving 10 bases between the germline ends. CDR3 length: 16 amino acids. Germline assignment: CDR1 MGHRA and CDR2 YSYEKL. The CDR3 bases are TGCGCCAGCAGCCAAGCACGTGAGGGCTCCTACAATGAGCAGTTCTTC. Amino acids: CASSQAREGSYNEQFF.

This chain joins TRBV19 and TRBJ2-5; 7 bases fit TRBD2. V gave up 0 bases and J gave up 2 bases; unmatched junction bases: 6. CDR1 is LNHDA and CDR2 is SQIVND in the germline V gene (reference sequence). CDR3 length: 16 residues. CDR3: CASSIDYTGGQETQYF. The CDR3, as DNA: TGTGCCAGTAGTATAGATTACACGGGGGGACAAGAGACCCAGTACTTC.

This rearrangement joins TRBV5-1 to TRBJ2-2; TRBD1 matches 10 bases. CDR1 SGHRS and CDR2 YFSETQ come from the germline V gene. The V gene end was trimmed by 4 bases and the J gene end by 0 bases; junction bases not matched to a gene: 3. The CDR3 loop spans 16 amino acids. DNA of the CDR3: TGCGCCAGCAGCCGGGGACAGGGGTCGAACACCGGGGAGCTGTTTTTT. Protein product: CASSRGQGSNTGELFF.

The rearrangement uses TRBV6-5 and TRBJ2-2; D is possibly TRBD1 (6 bases). Trimming removed 7 bases from V and 3 bases from J, with 15 bases in between. From germline, CDR1 is MNHEY and CDR2 SVGAGI. The CDR3 covers 15 residues. In nucleotides, the CDR3 is TGTGCCAGCATTATACCGGGACAAGACACCGGGGAGCTGTTTTTT. As protein: CASIIPGQDTGELFF.

This clone was recorded only once. The chain employs TRBV18 and TRBJ1-2, with TRBD1 matching over 7 bases. V gave up 8 bases and J gave up 2 bases; unmatched junction bases: 5. The CDR3 loop spans 13 amino acids. CDR1 KGHSH and CDR2 LQKENI come from the germline V gene. The CDR3 sequence is CASQSDRNYGYTF. As DNA, the CDR3 is TGTGCCAGCCAATCGGACAGGAACTATGGCTACACCTTC.

The chain combines TRBV27 with TRBJ2-5, with D perhaps matching TRBD2 (6 bases). The CDR3 has 16 residues. V was cut by 0 bases and J by 5 bases, with 16 bases left in between. The germline CDR1 and CDR2 sequences are MNHEY and SMNVEV (reference sequence). The CDR3 nucleotides read TGTGCCAGCAGTTTATCGGTAGGAGGGCTCGGGGAGACCCAGTACTTC. Translating it yields CASSLSVGGLGETQYF.

The V call is TRBV7-9, the J call TRBJ2-6; D not resolved. Trimming shortened V by 2 bases and J by 0 bases, and 2 bases separated the two germline ends. The length of the CDR3 is 14 residues. Germline CDR1 reads SEHNR; CDR2 reads FQNEAQ (reference sequence). CDR3 DNA: TGTGCCAGCAGCTTACACTCTGGGGCCAACGTCCTGACTTTC. This sequence encodes CASSLHSGANVLTF. Full variable domain (rest looked up from reference TRBV7-9 and TRBJ2-6): DTGVSQNPRHKITKRGQNVTFRCDPISEHNRLYWYRQTLGQGPEFLTYFQNEAQLEKSRLLSDRFSAERPKGSFSTLEIQRTEQGDSAMYLCASSLHSGANVLTFGAGSRLTVL.

V is TRBV7-2 and J is TRBJ2-5, with 8 bases that match TRBD1. V shed 0 bases, J shed 6 bases, and the junction held 6 bases outside the gene matches. CDR1 and CDR2 (germline): SGHTA, FQGNSA. CDR3 size: 15 residues. The CDR3 DNA follows: TGTGCCAGCAGCTTAGCCGGCCAGGGGGCAAAGACCCAGTACTTC. Translated: CASSLAGQGAKTQYF.

This clone appeared a few times. V gene TRBV7-9 combines with J gene TRBJ1-2, with 8 bases fitting TRBD1. V dropped 7 bases and J dropped 6; count of bases not matched to a gene: 13. Per the germline V gene, CDR1 is SEHNR and CDR2 is FQNEAQ (reference sequence). This CDR3 contains 15 residues. CDR3 nucleotides: TGTGCCAGCACCCCCGCGGACAGGGAAGGGAATGGCTACACCTTC. Its protein product is CASTPADREGNGYTF. Complete variable domain (other parts from reference TRBV7-9 and TRBJ1-2): DTGVSQNPRHKITKRGQNVTFRCDPISEHNRLYWYRQTLGQGPEFLTYFQNEAQLEKSRLLSDRFSAERPKGSFSTLEIQRTEQGDSAMYLCASTPADREGNGYTFGSGTRLTVV.

CDR3 nucleotide sequence: TGCGCCAGCAGCCAAGAGCAGCGGGGGAGCACAGATACGCAGTATTTT. Translated, it gives CASSQEQRGSTDTQYF. The V call is TRBV4-1, the J call TRBJ2-3, with 8 bases matching TRBD2. V was clipped by 0 bases and J by 0 bases; unmatched bases: 2. Germline-derived CDR1 and CDR2 are MGHRA and YSYEKL. This CDR3 has 16 amino acids.